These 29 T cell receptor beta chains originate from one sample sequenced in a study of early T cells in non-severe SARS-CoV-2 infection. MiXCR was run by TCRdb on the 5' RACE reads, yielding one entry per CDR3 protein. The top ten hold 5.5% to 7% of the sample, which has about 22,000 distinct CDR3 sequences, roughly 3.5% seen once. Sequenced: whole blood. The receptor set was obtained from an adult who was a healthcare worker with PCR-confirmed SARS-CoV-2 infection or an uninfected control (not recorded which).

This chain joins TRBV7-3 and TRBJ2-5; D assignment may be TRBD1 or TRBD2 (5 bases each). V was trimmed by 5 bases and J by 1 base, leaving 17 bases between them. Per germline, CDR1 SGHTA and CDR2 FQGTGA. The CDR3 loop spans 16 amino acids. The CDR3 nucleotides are TGTGCCAGCAGCCTTGGAGCCCGGGGCCCCCAAGAGACCCAGTACTTC. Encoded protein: CASSLGARGPQETQYF.

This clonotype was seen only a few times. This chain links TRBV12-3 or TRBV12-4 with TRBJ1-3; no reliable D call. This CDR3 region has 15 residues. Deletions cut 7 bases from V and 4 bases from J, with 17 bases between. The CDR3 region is CASTRPQRRGNTIYF. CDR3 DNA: TGTGCCAGCACTCGACCCCAGCGTCGGGGAAACACCATATATTTT.

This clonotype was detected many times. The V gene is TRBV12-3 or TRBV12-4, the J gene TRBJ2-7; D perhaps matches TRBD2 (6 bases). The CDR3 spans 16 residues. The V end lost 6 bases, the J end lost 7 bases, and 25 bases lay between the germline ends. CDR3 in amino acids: CASSPQTGTGAEEQYF. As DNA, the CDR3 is TGTGCCAGCAGCCCTCAAACCGGGACTGGGGCGGAGGAGCAGTACTTC.

CDR3 DNA sequence: TGTGCCAGCAGCTTCGAGGGCCGAAGGAACGAGCAGTACTTC. Amino acids: CASSFEGRRNEQYF. The chain carries TRBV11-2 and TRBJ2-7; a possible D gene is TRBD2 (5 bases). V was cut by 3 bases and J by 5 bases, with 14 bases left in between. Looked up from germline, CDR1 is SGHAT and CDR2 is FQNNGV. The CDR3 runs 14 residues.

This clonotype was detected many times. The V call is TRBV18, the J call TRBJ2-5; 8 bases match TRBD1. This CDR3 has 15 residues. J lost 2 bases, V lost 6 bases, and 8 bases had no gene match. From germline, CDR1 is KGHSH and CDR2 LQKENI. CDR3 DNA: TGTGCCAGCTCGCGCTCAGGGGGCCGGCAAGAGACCCAGTACTTC. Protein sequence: CASSRSGGRQETQYF.

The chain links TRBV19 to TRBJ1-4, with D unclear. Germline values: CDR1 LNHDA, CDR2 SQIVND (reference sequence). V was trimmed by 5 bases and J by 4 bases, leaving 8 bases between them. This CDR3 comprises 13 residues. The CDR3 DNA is TGTGCCAGTAGTTTCAAGATTAATGAAAAACTGTTTTTT. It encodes CASSFKINEKLFF. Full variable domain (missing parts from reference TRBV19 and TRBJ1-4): DGGITQSPKYLFRKEGQNVTLSCEQNLNHDAMYWYRQDPGQGLRLIYYSQIVNDFQKGDIAEGYSVSREKKESFPLTVTSAQKNPTAFYLCASSFKINEKLFFGSGTQLSVL.

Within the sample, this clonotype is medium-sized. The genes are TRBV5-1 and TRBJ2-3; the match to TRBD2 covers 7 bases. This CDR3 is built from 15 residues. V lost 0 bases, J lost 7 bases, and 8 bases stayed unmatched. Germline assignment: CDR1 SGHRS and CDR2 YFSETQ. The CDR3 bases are TGCGCCAGCAGCTTGGGAGGGGAGGGCGGAAATACGCAGTATTTT. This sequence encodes CASSLGGEGGNTQYF.

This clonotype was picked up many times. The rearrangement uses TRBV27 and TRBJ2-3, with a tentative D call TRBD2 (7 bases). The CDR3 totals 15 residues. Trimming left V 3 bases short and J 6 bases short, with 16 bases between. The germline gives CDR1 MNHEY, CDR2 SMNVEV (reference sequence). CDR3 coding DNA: TGTGCCAGCAGTTTTGGGGGGGGCGGTCTGGATACGCAGTATTTT. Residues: CASSFGGGGLDTQYF.

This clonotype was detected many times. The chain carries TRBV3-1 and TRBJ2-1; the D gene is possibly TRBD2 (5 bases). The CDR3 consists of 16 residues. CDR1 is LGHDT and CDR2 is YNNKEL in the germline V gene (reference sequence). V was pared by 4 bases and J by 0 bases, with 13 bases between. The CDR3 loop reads CASSRGSGGSYNEQFF. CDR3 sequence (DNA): TGTGCCAGCAGCCGAGGAAGCGGTGGCTCCTACAATGAGCAGTTCTTC.

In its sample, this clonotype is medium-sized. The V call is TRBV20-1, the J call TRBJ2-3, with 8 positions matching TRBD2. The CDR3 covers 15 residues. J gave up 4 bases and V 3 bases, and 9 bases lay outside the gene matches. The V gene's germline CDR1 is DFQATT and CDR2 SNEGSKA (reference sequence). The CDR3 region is CSASRPAGEPDTQYF. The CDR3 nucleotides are TGCAGTGCTAGCAGACCAGCGGGAGAGCCAGATACGCAGTATTTT.

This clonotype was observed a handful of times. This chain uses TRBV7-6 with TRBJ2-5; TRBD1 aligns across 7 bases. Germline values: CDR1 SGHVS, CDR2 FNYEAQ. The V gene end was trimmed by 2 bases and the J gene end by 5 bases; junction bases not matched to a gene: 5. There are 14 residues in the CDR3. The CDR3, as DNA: TGTGCCAGCAGCTTAACAGGGGAAAGCGAGACCCAGTACTTC. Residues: CASSLTGESETQYF. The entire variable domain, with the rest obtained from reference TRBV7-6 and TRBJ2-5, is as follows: GAGVSQSPRYKVTKRGQDVALRCDPISGHVSLYWYRQALGQGPEFLTYFNYEAQQDKSGLPNDRFSAERPEGSISTLTIQRTEQRDSAMYRCASSLTGESETQYFGPGTRLLVL.

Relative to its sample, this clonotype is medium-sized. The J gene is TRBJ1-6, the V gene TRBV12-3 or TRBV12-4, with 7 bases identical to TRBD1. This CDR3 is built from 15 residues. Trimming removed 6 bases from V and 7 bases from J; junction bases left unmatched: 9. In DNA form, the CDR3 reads TGTGCCAGCAGACAAGGGGGGACAGCAAATTCACCCCTCCACTTT. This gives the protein CASRQGGTANSPLHF.

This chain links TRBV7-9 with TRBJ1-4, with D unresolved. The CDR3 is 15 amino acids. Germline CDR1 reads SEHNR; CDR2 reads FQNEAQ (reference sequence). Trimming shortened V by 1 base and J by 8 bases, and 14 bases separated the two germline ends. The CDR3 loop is CASSLGRALGEKLFF. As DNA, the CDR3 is TGTGCCAGCAGCTTAGGACGCGCCTTAGGGGAAAAACTGTTTTTT.

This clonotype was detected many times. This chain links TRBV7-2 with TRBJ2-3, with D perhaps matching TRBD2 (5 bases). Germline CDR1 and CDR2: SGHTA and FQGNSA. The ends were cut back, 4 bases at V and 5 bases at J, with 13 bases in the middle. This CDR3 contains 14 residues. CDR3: CASSSRETGDTQYF. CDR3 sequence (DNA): TGTGCCAGCAGCTCCCGGGAAACGGGAGATACGCAGTATTTT.

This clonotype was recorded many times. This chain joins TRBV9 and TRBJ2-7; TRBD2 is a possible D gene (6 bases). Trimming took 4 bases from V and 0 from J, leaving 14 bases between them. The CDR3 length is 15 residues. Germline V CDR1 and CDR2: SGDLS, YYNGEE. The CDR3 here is CASSSRAGSSYEQYF. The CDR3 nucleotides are TGTGCCAGCAGCTCCCGAGCGGGTAGCTCCTACGAGCAGTACTTC.

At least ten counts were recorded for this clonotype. CDR3: CASSWDSERNSPLHF. The DNA for the CDR3 is TGTGCCAGCAGTTGGGACAGTGAGAGGAATTCACCCCTCCACTTT. The chain joins TRBV6-5 to TRBJ1-6; TRBD1 matches 7 bases. This CDR3 comprises 15 residues. CDR1 and CDR2 (germline): MNHEY, SVGAGI. Unmatched junction bases numbered 7, after V lost 4 bases and J lost 7 bases.

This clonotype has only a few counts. This CDR3 is CASSRGGGGTEAFF. CDR3 coding DNA: TGTGCCAGCAGCCGAGGTGGGGGCGGCACTGAAGCTTTCTTT. The rearrangement uses TRBV12-3 or TRBV12-4 and TRBJ1-1; maybe TRBD1 (6 bases). The V end lost 6 bases, the J end lost 4 bases, and 15 bases lay between the germline ends. The CDR3 is 14 residues long.

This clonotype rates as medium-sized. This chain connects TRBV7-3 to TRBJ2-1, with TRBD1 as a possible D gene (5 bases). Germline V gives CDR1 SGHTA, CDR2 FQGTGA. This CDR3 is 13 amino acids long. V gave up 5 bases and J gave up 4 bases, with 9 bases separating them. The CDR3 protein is CASSPQGYNEQFF. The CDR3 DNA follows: TGTGCCAGCAGCCCTCAGGGATACAATGAGCAGTTCTTC.

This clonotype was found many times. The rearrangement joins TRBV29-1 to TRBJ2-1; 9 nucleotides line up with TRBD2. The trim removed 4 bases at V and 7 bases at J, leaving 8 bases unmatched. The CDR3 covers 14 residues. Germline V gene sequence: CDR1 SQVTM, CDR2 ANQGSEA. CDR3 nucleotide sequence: TGCAGCGTTGTTTGGCGGGAGGGTAGTAATGAGCAGTTCTTC. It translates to CSVVWREGSNEQFF.

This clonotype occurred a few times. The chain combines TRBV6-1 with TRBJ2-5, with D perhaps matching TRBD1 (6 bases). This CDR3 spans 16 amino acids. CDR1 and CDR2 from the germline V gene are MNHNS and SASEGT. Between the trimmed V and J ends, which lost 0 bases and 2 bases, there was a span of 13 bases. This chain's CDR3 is CASSEAPTGLQETQYF. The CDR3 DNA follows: TGTGCCAGCAGTGAAGCCCCAACAGGGTTACAAGAGACCCAGTACTTC.

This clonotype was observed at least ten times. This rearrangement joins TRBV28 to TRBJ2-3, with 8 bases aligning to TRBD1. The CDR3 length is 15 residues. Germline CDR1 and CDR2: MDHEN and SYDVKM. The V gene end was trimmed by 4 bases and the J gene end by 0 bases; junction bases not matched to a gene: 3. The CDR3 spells CASSSRTGSTDTQYF. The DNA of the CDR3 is TGTGCCAGCAGTTCCCGGACAGGGAGCACAGATACGCAGTATTTT. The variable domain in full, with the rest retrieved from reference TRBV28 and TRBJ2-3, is DVKVTQSSRYLVKRTGEKVFLECVQDMDHENMFWYRQDPGLGLRLIYFSYDVKMKEKGDIPEGYSVSREKKERFSLILESASTNQTSMYLCASSSRTGSTDTQYFGPGTRLTVL.

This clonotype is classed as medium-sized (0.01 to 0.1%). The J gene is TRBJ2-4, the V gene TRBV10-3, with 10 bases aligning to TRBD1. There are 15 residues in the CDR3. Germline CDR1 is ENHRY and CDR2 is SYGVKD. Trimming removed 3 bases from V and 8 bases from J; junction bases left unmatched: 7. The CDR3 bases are TGTGCCATCAGTGAAGACAGGGGGCCATCTGACATTCAGTACTTC. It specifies CAISEDRGPSDIQYF.

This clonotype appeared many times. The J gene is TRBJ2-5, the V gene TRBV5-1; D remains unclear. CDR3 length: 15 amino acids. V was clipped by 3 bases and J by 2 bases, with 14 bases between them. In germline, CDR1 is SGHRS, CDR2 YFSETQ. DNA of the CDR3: TGCGCCAGCAGCTCCTGGGTGCGCGGTCAAGAGACCCAGTACTTC. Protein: CASSSWVRGQETQYF.

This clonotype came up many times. CDR3 residues: CASKRGHYEQYF. The CDR3 coding sequence is TGCGCCAGCAAGAGAGGGCACTACGAGCAGTACTTC. This chain links TRBV5-1 with TRBJ2-7, with D possibly being TRBD2 (5 bases). The V gene's germline CDR1 is SGHRS and CDR2 YFSETQ. The CDR3 consists of 12 residues. Deletions cut 6 bases from V and 3 bases from J, with 10 bases between.

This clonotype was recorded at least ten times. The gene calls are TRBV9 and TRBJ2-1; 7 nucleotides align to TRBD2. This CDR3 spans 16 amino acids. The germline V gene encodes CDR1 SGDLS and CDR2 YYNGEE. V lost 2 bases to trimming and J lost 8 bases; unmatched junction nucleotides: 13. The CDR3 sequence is CASSVGGSNQPYEQFF. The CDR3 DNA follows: TGTGCCAGCAGCGTTGGCGGGAGTAATCAGCCATATGAGCAGTTCTTC. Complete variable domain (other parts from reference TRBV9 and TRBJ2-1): DSGVTQTPKHLITATGQRVTLRCSPRSGDLSVYWYQQSLDQGLQFLIQYYNGEERAKGNILERFSAQQFPDLHSELNLSSLELGDSALYFCASSVGGSNQPYEQFFGPGTRLTVL.

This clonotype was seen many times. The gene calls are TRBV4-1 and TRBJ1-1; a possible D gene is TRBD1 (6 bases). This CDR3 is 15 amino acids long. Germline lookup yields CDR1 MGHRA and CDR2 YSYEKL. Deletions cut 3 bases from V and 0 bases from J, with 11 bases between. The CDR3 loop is CASSHADRLNTEAFF. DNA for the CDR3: TGCGCCAGCAGCCACGCGGACAGATTGAACACTGAAGCTTTCTTT.

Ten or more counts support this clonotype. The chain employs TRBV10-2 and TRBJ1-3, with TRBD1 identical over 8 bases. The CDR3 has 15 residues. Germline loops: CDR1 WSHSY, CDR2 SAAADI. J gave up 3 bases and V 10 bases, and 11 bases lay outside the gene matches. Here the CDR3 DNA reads TGCGCCACCTGGGACAGGTCCTTGGTTGGAAACACCATATATTTT. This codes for CATWDRSLVGNTIYF.

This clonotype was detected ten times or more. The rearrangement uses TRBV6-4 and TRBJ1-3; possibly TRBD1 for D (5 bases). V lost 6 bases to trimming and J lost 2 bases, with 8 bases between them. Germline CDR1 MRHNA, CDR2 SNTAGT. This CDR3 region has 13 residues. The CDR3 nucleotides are TGTGCCAGCAGCAGGGAGACTGGAAACACCATATATTTT. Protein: CASSRETGNTIYF.

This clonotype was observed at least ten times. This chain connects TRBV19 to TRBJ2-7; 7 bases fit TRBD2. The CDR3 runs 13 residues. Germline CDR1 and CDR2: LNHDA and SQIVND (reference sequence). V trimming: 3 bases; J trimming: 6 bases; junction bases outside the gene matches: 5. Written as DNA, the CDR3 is TGTGCCAGTAGTATTGCGGGGGAACTCGAGCAGTACTTC. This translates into CASSIAGELEQYF.